Following are 8 T cell receptor beta chains from one sample sequenced in a study of cytomegalovirus exposure and HLA in healthy donors (dated by TCRdb to between 2016 and 2019). The method was the immunoSEQ multiplex PCR assay. For the multiplex PCR, a mixture combining 60 forward primers for TCR Vbeta segments and 13 reverse primers for TCR Jbeta segments was used. TCRdb took over this immuneACCESS table, retaining in-frame rearrangements with V and J assigned. Such tables are incomplete; in checked studies, under half of the missing clones stem from an unresolved V gene, and the remainder is unexplained. The sample table shows 50,000 or so clones, and about four fifths are seen once. Over 2% of the sample lies in the top ten. Sequencing was carried out using PBMCs. The source is a boy aged 10-17 years in good health and CMV-seropositive.

This rearrangement joins TRBV7-3 to TRBJ1-6, with TRBD1 matching over 10 bases. Per germline, CDR1 SGHTA and CDR2 FQGTGA. J gave up 2 bases and V 5 bases, and 9 bases lay outside the gene matches. This CDR3 region has 18 residues. The CDR3, as DNA: TGTGCCAGCAGCGAGACAGGGGGCCCTGAGGCCTATAATTCACCCCTCCACTTT. Protein: CASSETGGPEAYNSPLHF.

The V gene is TRBV23-1, the J gene TRBJ2-5, with D unresolved. TRBV23-1 is an open reading frame, and its role is uncertain. This CDR3 has 14 amino acids. Trimming left V 1 base short and J 0 bases short, with 6 bases between. The CDR3 region has the DNA TGCGCCAGCAGTCAATTGTCGGACCAAGAGACCCAGTACTTC. It codes for CASSQLSDQETQYF.

V and J are TRBV27 and TRBJ1-6; 9 bases are a match to TRBD1. The germline gives CDR1 MNHEY, CDR2 SMNVEV (reference sequence). After removal of 6 bases from V and 9 bases from J, the junction contained 6 bases not matched to a gene. CDR3 length equals 14 residues. CDR3 region: CASRSQGAASPLHF. The CDR3 DNA is TGTGCCAGCAGATCACAGGGGGCAGCTTCACCCCTCCACTTT.

The rearrangement joins TRBV5-6 to TRBJ2-7, with 8 bases matching TRBD1. The germline V gene has CDR1 SGHDT and CDR2 YYEEEE. This CDR3 region has 16 residues. Trimming cost V 4 bases and J 3 bases; bases outside gene matches: 12. The CDR3 region is CASSLTLDRALYEQYF. The CDR3 DNA reads as TGTGCCAGCAGCCTGACGTTGGACAGGGCCCTCTACGAGCAGTACTTC.

The chain is built from TRBV7-9 and TRBJ2-1, with D unclear. Germline lookup yields CDR1 SEHNR and CDR2 FQNEAQ (reference sequence). The CDR3 loop spans 11 amino acids. The germline V and J ends were trimmed by 5 bases and 10 bases, with 9 bases remaining between them. CDR3 loop: CASSIFREQFF. In DNA form, the CDR3 reads TGTGCCAGCAGCATCTTCCGGGAGCAGTTCTTC.

The rearrangement uses TRBV9 and TRBJ2-1, with 9 positions matching TRBD2. J lost 4 bases, V lost 6 bases, and 8 bases had no gene match. CDR1 is SGDLS, CDR2 YYNGEE, per germline. This CDR3 spans 15 amino acids. The CDR3 spells CASNPAGGPYNEQFF. Here the CDR3 DNA reads TGTGCCAGCAATCCTGCGGGGGGGCCATACAATGAGCAGTTCTTC.

The gene calls are TRBV2 and TRBJ2-7; D uncertain. Trimming left V 6 bases short and J 3 bases short, with 6 bases between. Germline V CDR1 and CDR2: SNHLY, FYNNEI. This CDR3 is built from 11 residues. The CDR3 here is CASRDNYEQYF. The CDR3, as DNA: TGTGCCAGCAGAGACAACTACGAGCAGTACTTC.

V and J are TRBV5-1 and TRBJ2-7; weak D call: TRBD1 (5 bases). Germline V gene sequence: CDR1 SGHRS, CDR2 YFSETQ. The V end lost 1 base, the J end lost 5 bases, and 13 bases lay between the germline ends. The CDR3 has 14 amino acids. CDR3 nucleotide sequence: TGCGCCAGCAGCTTGCAAGCAGGGATGGACGAGCAGTACTTC. Translated: CASSLQAGMDEQYF.